This T cell receptor beta chain was profiled in a study of control samples from healthy donors and cancer patients. CDR1 and CDR2 from the germline V gene are MGHRA and YSYEKL. Trimming pared 2 bases from V and 2 bases from J, leaving 19 bases between. The CDR3 consists of 18 residues. The repertoire was sequenced with immunoSEQ multiplex PCR; TCRdb's copy has only in-frame clones and lacks some. The sample lists about 160,000 clones, nearly 96% occurring once. This chain uses TRBV4-1 with TRBJ1-5; D unresolved. The sequencing sample was made of blood. The TCR originated in a young woman in good health. CDR3 loop: CASSQSRGINLGNQPQHF. The CDR3 coding sequence is TGCGCCAGCAGCCAAAGCCGGGGAATTAACCTTGGCAATCAGCCCCAGCATTTT.